These T cell receptor beta chains were read from a single sample in a study of blood T cell repertoires in COVID-19. Sequencing was performed with immunoSEQ multiplex PCR; in TCRdb, only in-frame clones are kept and a portion is missing. This repertoire shows about 320,000 clones, under 95% found once; its top ten account for roughly 2.5%. The sequencing sample was made of PBMCs or T cells enriched from blood (not recorded which). The origin of the receptors is a man aged 55 to 70 who had recovered from COVID-19. The CDR3 runs from the conserved cysteine through the conserved F or W. The D gene is left open where the match is weak. The size entry is marked missing in some rows and otherwise reads once, few, many or a size class.

CDR3 DNA	CDR3 protein	clone size	J gene	V gene	D gene
TGCGCCAGCAGCCCCCTCCCTTTCCTAGCGGGAGGGTACAATGAGCAGTTCTTC	CASSPLPFLAGGYNEQFF	NA	TRBJ2-1	TRBV5-1	TRBD2
TGCAGCGCTCAACTTAATTTTAATGAAAAACTGTTTTTT	CSAQLNFNEKLFF	NA	TRBJ1-4	TRBV29-1	NA
TGTGCCAGCAGCTTAGCGAGATTTCAGGGGAAACCGAACACTGAAGCTTTCTTT	CASSLARFQGKPNTEAFF	NA	TRBJ1-1	TRBV7-9	NA
TGTGCCAGCAGCTACGGAGCTCTCTACGAGCAGTACTTC	CASSYGALYEQYF	NA	TRBJ2-7	TRBV5-4	NA
TGTGCCAGCAGCTTGGTTGGAGGTCGCAATCAGCCCCAGCATTTT	CASSLVGGRNQPQHF	NA	TRBJ1-5	TRBV5-5	NA
TGTGCCAGCAGCTTACATGGGCTCTACGAGCAGTACTTC	CASSLHGLYEQYF	NA	TRBJ2-7	TRBV7-9	NA
TGTGCCACCAGCAGAGATATTGAGGGAGGAACTGAAGCTTTCTTT	CATSRDIEGGTEAFF	NA	TRBJ1-1	TRBV15	NA
TGTGCCAGCAGCTCCAGGGGGAACACTGAAGCTTTCTTT	CASSSRGNTEAFF	few	TRBJ1-1	TRBV7-3	NA
TGTGCCAGCAGCCCTCACGGGGGCACAGATACGCAGTATTTT	CASSPHGGTDTQYF	NA	TRBJ2-3	TRBV28	NA
TGTGCCATCAGTGCCAACGGGAACACTGAAGCTTTCTTT	CAISANGNTEAFF	NA	TRBJ1-1	TRBV10-3	NA
TGTGCCAGCAGCTCCACCCAGGGAATGGATGAAAAACTGTTTTTT	CASSSTQGMDEKLFF	NA	TRBJ1-4	TRBV6-5	NA
TGTGCCAGTAGTATCCCGGGACAGGGGGCAGATCGCTATGGCTACACCTTC	CASSIPGQGADRYGYTF	NA	TRBJ1-2	TRBV19	TRBD1
TGTGCCAGCAGTGAGCTACTAGCGGGGAGCACAGATACGCAGTATTTT	CASSELLAGSTDTQYF	NA	TRBJ2-3	TRBV25-1	TRBD2
TGTGCCAGCAGTGAAAAAGGGACTAACTACAATGAGCAGTTCTTC	CASSEKGTNYNEQFF	once	TRBJ2-1	TRBV2	TRBD2
TGTGCCAGCAGCTCAGGACAGTATTCACCCCTCCACTTT	CASSSGQYSPLHF	NA	TRBJ1-6	TRBV7-9	NA
TGTGCCAGCAGCTTATCAAGCCGGGAGCAGTACTTC	CASSLSSREQYF	NA	TRBJ2-7	TRBV11-2	NA
TGTGCAAGCAGGACAGCCTACGAGCAGTACTTC	CASRTAYEQYF	NA	TRBJ2-7	TRBV6-5	NA
TGTGCCAGCAGCCCAAACAGGGCTAGAGGCTACACCTTC	CASSPNRARGYTF	NA	TRBJ1-2	TRBV6-5	NA
TGTGCCAGCTCCCCGGGACAGACGCAGCCCCAGCATTTT	CASSPGQTQPQHF	NA	TRBJ1-5	TRBV18	TRBD1
TGCAGTGCTAGTGGGGGGATCAAAGGGACAGGGTCTGCCTACGAGCAGTACTTC	CSASGGIKGTGSAYEQYF	NA	TRBJ2-7	TRBV20-1	TRBD1
TGTGCCAGCAGCGTAGATCGCGGGGAGCTGTTTTTT	CASSVDRGELFF	NA	TRBJ2-2	TRBV9	NA
TGTGCCAGTAGTTTCAAAACCGGGACTAGCGGGAGGGCCCGATACAATGAGCAGTTCTTC	CASSFKTGTSGRARYNEQFF	NA	TRBJ2-1	TRBV19	TRBD2
TGTGCCAGCAGCCAAGATCTTGGACAGGGAAGGAAAGCTTTCTTT	CASSQDLGQGRKAFF	NA	TRBJ1-1	TRBV4-2	TRBD1
TGCGCCAGCAGCTTCGGTTTCGTTACTGCCGACTTGAACACTGAAGCTTTCTTT	CASSFGFVTADLNTEAFF	NA	TRBJ1-1	TRBV5-1	NA
TGTGCCTGGAGTGAGACAGCCGAAGCTTTCTTT	CAWSETAEAFF	NA	TRBJ1-1	TRBV30	NA
TGCGCCAGCAGCCAAGATCTGCCAGGGGTCCCCTACAATGAGCAGTTCTTC	CASSQDLPGVPYNEQFF	once	TRBJ2-1	TRBV4-1	NA
TGTGCCAGTAGTATAGTTGGACAGCCTACCGGGGAGCTGTTTTTT	CASSIVGQPTGELFF	NA	TRBJ2-2	TRBV19	NA
TGTGCCAGCAACCAAAGCCCCACCGGGGAGCTGTTTTTT	CASNQSPTGELFF	NA	TRBJ2-2	TRBV14	NA
TGTGCCATACGACAGGGGCAGTCACCCCTCCACTTT	CAIRQGQSPLHF	NA	TRBJ1-6	TRBV6-5	TRBD1
TGTGCCATCAGTACCACCCAGGGTTGGCAGTTCTTC	CAISTTQGWQFF	NA	TRBJ2-1	TRBV10-3	NA
TGCAGCGTTCAACAGGGGATTTTTGAAAAACTGTTTTTT	CSVQQGIFEKLFF	NA	TRBJ1-4	TRBV29-1	TRBD1